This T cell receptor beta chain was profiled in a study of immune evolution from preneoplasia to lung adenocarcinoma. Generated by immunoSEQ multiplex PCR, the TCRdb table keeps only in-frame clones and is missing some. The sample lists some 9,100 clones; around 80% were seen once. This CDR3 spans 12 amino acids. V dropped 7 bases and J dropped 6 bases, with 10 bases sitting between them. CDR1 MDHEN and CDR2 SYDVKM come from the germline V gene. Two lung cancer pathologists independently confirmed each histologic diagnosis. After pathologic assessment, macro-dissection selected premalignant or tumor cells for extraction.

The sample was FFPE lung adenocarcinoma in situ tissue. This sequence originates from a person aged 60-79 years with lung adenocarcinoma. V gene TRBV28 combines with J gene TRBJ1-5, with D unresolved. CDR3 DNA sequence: TGTGCCAGCAAGTCAGGCAGTCAGCCCCAGCATTTT. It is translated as CASKSGSQPQHF. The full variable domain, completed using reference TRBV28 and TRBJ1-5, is DVKVTQSSRYLVKRTGEKVFLECVQDMDHENMFWYRQDPGLGLRLIYFSYDVKMKEKGDIPEGYSVSREKKERFSLILESASTNQTSMYLCASKSGSQPQHFGDGTRLSIL.